A single sample gave rise to the 4 T cell receptor beta chains below, sequenced in a study of blood T cell repertoires in COVID-19. Assay: immunoSEQ multiplex PCR; the TCRdb copy retains only in-frame clones and omits some. The data contain a few hundred thousand clones, around 83% of them singletons. The sequencing input was PBMCs or T cells enriched from blood (not recorded which). The receptors derive from a woman aged 45-65 years who had recovered from COVID-19.

The V call is TRBV9, the J call TRBJ1-3, with D unclear. The CDR3 extends over 15 amino acids. Trimming took off 0 bases at V and 1 base at J, with 8 bases between the two ends. Germline lookup yields CDR1 SGDLS and CDR2 YYNGEE. The CDR3 bases are TGTGCCAGCAGCGTAGGAGCCGTTTCTGGAAACACCATATATTTT. Translated: CASSVGAVSGNTIYF.

This clone has only one observation. The rearrangement joins TRBV25-1 to TRBJ2-2; D call uncertain. From germline, CDR1 is MGHDK and CDR2 SYGVNS. The V end was cut by 4 bases, the J end by 2 bases, with 11 bases between. The length of the CDR3 is 15 residues. Here the CDR3 reads CASSGVDLNTGELFF. The CDR3, as DNA: TGTGCCAGCAGTGGGGTAGACTTAAACACCGGGGAGCTGTTTTTT.

The chain combines TRBV6-2 or TRBV6-3 with TRBJ2-7, with 7 bases identical to TRBD2. The germline V gene encodes CDR1 MNHEY and CDR2 SVGEGT. The CDR3 sequence is 15 residues long. J gave up 2 bases and V 0 bases, and 4 bases lay outside the gene matches. CDR3 sequence: CASSYSAGRAYEQYF. The CDR3 region has the DNA TGTGCCAGCAGTTACTCCGCAGGGAGGGCCTACGAGCAGTACTTC.

This chain uses TRBV7-2 with TRBJ1-1, with D tentatively TRBD1 (5 bases). The V gene lost 1 base and the J gene lost 4 bases, with 13 bases spanning the gap. The CDR3 spans 15 residues. Germline assignment: CDR1 SGHTA and CDR2 FQGNSA. CDR3 DNA: TGTGCCAGCAGCTTAGGGTCCGGGGGGGTCACTGAAGCTTTCTTT. It specifies CASSLGSGGVTEAFF.